This T cell receptor (beta chain) was sequenced for a study of T cell repertoires in ileal Crohn's disease. TCRB immunosequencing input was roughly 530 nanograms of biopsy DNA per sample. TCRdb's copy holds only in-frame clones and misses some; the assay was immunoSEQ multiplex PCR. The profile shows 5,000 or so clones, around 81% of them singletons. Findings of the study overall: Compared with CD4 T cells, sorted CD8 cells carried more expanded clones. All patients with clonality above 26.8% had endoscopic recurrence.

Eligibility required adulthood, ileal or ileocolonic Crohn's disease and indicated ileocolonic resection. About this clone: Its cognate antigen is unknown.

This TCR was recovered from an adult with Crohn's disease. The sequenced sample was ileal tissue.

The chain's CDR3 is CASSQGPSGVSSYNEQFF. The CDR3 DNA reads TGCGCCAGCAGCCAAGGACCTAGCGGGGTGAGCTCCTACAATGAGCAGTTCTTC. The chain has TRBV4-3 and TRBJ2-1, with 9 bases lining up with TRBD2. Germline V lookup: CDR1 LGHNA, CDR2 YSLEER. V was pared by 1 base and J by 0 bases, with 7 bases of the junction left unmatched. CDR3 size: 18 residues.